This TCR beta chain was sequenced during a study of cytomegalovirus exposure and HLA in healthy donors. In germline, CDR1 is SGHTA, CDR2 FQGNSA. The CDR3 extends over 15 amino acids. V was clipped by 7 bases and J by 0 bases; unmatched bases: 6. Primers included in the PCR were 60 Vbeta and 13 Jbeta primers. Some clones are missing from TCRdb's copy, which holds only in-frame ones; the method was immunoSEQ multiplex PCR. This table holds 140,000 to 150,000 clones, around 80% found once. The chain recombines TRBV7-2 with TRBJ2-1; TRBD2 agrees at 7 bases. The source of this sequence is a woman between 40 and 55 years old in good health and CMV-seropositive. The sequenced sample was PBMCs. CDR3 in DNA: TGTGCCAGCACGGGGGGAGGGAACTCCTACAATGAGCAGTTCTTC. The encoded protein is CASTGGGNSYNEQFF.